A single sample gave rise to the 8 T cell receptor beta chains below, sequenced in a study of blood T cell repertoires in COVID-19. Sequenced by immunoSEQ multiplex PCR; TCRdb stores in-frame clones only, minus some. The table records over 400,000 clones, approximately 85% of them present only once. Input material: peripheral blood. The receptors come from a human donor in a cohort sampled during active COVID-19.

CDR3 sequence: CAVVRDREFF. The DNA for the CDR3 is TGTGCCGTCGTCCGGGACAGGGAGTTCTTC. The gene calls are TRBV27 and TRBJ2-1, with TRBD1 matching over 9 bases. V shed 11 bases, J shed 14 bases, and the junction held 7 bases outside the gene matches. The CDR3 contains 10 residues. Germline V gene sequence: CDR1 MNHEY, CDR2 SMNVEV (reference sequence).

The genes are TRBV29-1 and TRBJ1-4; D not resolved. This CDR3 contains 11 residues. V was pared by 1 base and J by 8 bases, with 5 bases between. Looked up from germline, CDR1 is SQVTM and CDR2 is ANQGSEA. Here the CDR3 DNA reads TGCAGCGTTGAAGTACAAGAAAAACTGTTTTTT. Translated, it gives CSVEVQEKLFF.

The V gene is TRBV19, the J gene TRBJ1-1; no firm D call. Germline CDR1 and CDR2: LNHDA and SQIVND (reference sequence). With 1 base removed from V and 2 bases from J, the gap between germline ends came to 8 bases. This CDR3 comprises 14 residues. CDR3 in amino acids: CASSIGDTNTEAFF. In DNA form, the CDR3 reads TGTGCCAGTAGTATAGGAGACACCAACACTGAAGCTTTCTTT. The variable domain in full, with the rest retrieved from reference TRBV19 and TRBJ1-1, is DGGITQSPKYLFRKEGQNVTLSCEQNLNHDAMYWYRQDPGQGLRLIYYSQIVNDFQKGDIAEGYSVSREKKESFPLTVTSAQKNPTAFYLCASSIGDTNTEAFFGQGTRLTVV.

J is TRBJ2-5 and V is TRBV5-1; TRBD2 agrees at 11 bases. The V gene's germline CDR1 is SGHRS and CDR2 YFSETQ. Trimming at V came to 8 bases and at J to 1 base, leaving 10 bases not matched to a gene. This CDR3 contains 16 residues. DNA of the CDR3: TGCGCCAGTAAGCCGGGTAGCGGGAGGGCCCAAGAGACCCAGTACTTC. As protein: CASKPGSGRAQETQYF.

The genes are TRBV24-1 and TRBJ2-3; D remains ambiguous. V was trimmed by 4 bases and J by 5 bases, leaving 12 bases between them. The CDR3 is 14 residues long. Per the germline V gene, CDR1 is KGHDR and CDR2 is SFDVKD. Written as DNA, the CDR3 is TGTGCCACCAGTGACGTTTATGGCAGAGATACGCAGTATTTT. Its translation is CATSDVYGRDTQYF.

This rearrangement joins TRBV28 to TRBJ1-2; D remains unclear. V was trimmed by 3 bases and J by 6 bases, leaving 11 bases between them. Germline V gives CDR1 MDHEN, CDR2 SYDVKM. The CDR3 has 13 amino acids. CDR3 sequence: CASSLKVRDGYTF. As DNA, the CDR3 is TGTGCCAGCAGTTTGAAGGTGAGGGATGGCTACACCTTC.

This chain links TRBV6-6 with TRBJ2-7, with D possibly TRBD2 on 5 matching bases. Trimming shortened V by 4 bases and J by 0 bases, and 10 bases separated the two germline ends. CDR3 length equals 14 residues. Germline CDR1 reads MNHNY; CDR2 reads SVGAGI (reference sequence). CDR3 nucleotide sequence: TGTGCCAGCAGTTGGCAAGGACTCTCCTACGAGCAGTACTTC. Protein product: CASSWQGLSYEQYF.

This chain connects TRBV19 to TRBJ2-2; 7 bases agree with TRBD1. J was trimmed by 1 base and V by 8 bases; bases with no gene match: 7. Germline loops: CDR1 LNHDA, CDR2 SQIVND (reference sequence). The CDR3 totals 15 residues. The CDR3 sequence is CASGQALRNTGELFF. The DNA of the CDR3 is TGTGCCAGTGGACAGGCCCTGAGGAACACCGGGGAGCTGTTTTTT.